The 27 T cell receptor beta chains reported below all come from one sample, sequenced in a study of PD-1 blockade in mismatch repair-deficient tumors. The repertoire was sequenced with immunoSEQ multiplex PCR; TCRdb's copy has only in-frame clones and lacks some. The data hold roughly 130,000 clones, with roughly 90% observed a single time. The sample was peripheral blood, taken approximately 69 weeks after starting pembrolizumab. Source of these receptors: an adult with mismatch repair-deficient cancer.

The V gene is TRBV27, the J gene TRBJ2-7; 7 bases map to TRBD1. V trimming: 5 bases; J trimming: 3 bases; junction bases outside the gene matches: 7. CDR3 length: 14 residues. Germline CDR1 and CDR2: MNHEY and SMNVEV (reference sequence). CDR3 in DNA: TGTGCCAGCAGTCAACCGGGACAGATCTACGAGCAGTACTTC. This encodes CASSQPGQIYEQYF.

The chain is built from TRBV6-4 and TRBJ1-3; D gene uncertain. CDR1 and CDR2 (germline): MRHNA, SNTAGT. CDR3 length: 13 residues. Trimming cost V 4 bases and J 9 bases, with 13 bases left between them. CDR3 nucleotide sequence: TGTGCCAGCAGTGGCTTGTTTGAAGTCACCATATATTTT. Its translation is CASSGLFEVTIYF.

This clone was detected a few times. The J gene is TRBJ2-7, the V gene TRBV11-2, with D possibly matching TRBD1 (6 bases). Germline-derived CDR1 and CDR2 are SGHAT and FQNNGV. The CDR3 has 13 amino acids. V shed 5 bases and J shed 4 bases, with 12 bases lying between them. CDR3 DNA sequence: TGTGCCAGCAGCATGGGGACACTGTACGAGCAGTACTTC. The encoded protein is CASSMGTLYEQYF. Using reference TRBV11-2 and TRBJ2-7 for the parts outside the CDR3, the full variable domain is EAGVAQSPRYKIIEKRQSVAFWCNPISGHATLYWYQQILGQGPKLLIQFQNNGVVDDSQLPKDRFSAERLKGVDSTLKIQPAKLEDSAVYLCASSMGTLYEQYFGPGTRLTVT.

This clone was picked up a small number of times. The chain combines TRBV28 with TRBJ2-2; TRBD2 agrees at 8 bases. Per germline, CDR1 MDHEN and CDR2 SYDVKM. V was clipped by 6 bases and J by 2 bases; unmatched bases: 5. The CDR3 totals 15 residues. The CDR3 here is CASSGAGANTGELFF. The CDR3 DNA sequence: TGTGCCAGCAGCGGAGCGGGGGCCAACACCGGGGAGCTGTTTTTT.

Written as DNA, the CDR3 is TGTGCCAGCAGTGAGCTGGGAATGTACAATGAGCAGTTCTTC. It codes for CASSELGMYNEQFF. The chain recombines TRBV25-1 with TRBJ2-1; D not certain. The CDR3 loop spans 14 amino acids. V lost 3 bases, J lost 4 bases, and 10 bases lay in between. Germline V gene lookup returns CDR1 MGHDK and CDR2 SYGVNS.

V usage is TRBV4-1 and J usage is TRBJ2-2; possibly TRBD2 for D (5 bases). Germline V gives CDR1 MGHRA, CDR2 YSYEKL. The V end lost 3 bases, the J end lost 9 bases, and 20 bases lay between the germline ends. The length of the CDR3 is 16 residues. CDR3 coding DNA: TGCGCCAGCAGCCAGGGAGAGGCCCGGGGAAGGTGGGAGCTGTTTTTT. This translates into CASSQGEARGRWELFF.

The chain employs TRBV6-6 and TRBJ2-2; unclear D gene. V dropped 4 bases and J dropped 4 bases, with 10 bases sitting between them. The V gene's germline CDR1 is MNHNY and CDR2 SVGAGI (reference sequence). CDR3 length equals 14 residues. CDR3 amino acids: CASSWRGITGELFF. The CDR3 DNA is TGTGCCAGCAGTTGGCGCGGAATCACCGGGGAGCTGTTTTTT.

This rearrangement joins TRBV5-1 to TRBJ2-7; 8 nucleotides match TRBD1. The V and J ends lost 0 bases and 7 bases, in that order; junction bases with no gene match: 9. This CDR3 is built from 15 residues. The germline CDR1 and CDR2 sequences are SGHRS and YFSETQ. CDR3: CASSLAPTGAREQYF. For the CDR3, the DNA is TGCGCCAGCAGCTTGGCCCCGACAGGGGCCAGGGAGCAGTACTTC.

This clone was seen repeatedly, ten times or more. The chain carries TRBV11-2 and TRBJ2-1; D remains unclear. The V gene lost 4 bases and the J gene lost 9 bases, with 16 bases spanning the gap. Per germline, CDR1 SGHAT and CDR2 FQNNGV. The CDR3 loop spans 14 amino acids. As DNA, the CDR3 is TGTGCCAGCAGCTCCCGGACCTTGAAGGGTGAGCAGTTCTTC. Amino acids: CASSSRTLKGEQFF.

The V and J genes are TRBV4-3 and TRBJ2-2, with a tentative D call TRBD2 (5 bases). The V gene lost 0 bases and the J gene lost 5 bases, with 10 bases spanning the gap. The CDR3 has 15 amino acids. The germline CDR1 and CDR2 sequences are LGHNA and YSLEER. CDR3 sequence reads: CASSQDRRRTGELFF. The CDR3 DNA follows: TGCGCCAGCAGCCAAGATCGGAGGAGGACCGGGGAGCTGTTTTTT.

V usage is TRBV19 and J usage is TRBJ2-7, with D possibly being TRBD1 (6 bases). The CDR3 runs 14 residues. Trimming removed 5 bases at V and 2 bases at J, with 13 bases between. CDR1 is LNHDA and CDR2 is SQIVND in the germline V gene (reference sequence). The CDR3 sequence: CASSGRQVPYEQYF. CDR3 DNA: TGTGCCAGTAGTGGGCGACAGGTACCCTACGAGCAGTACTTC.

The chain joins TRBV7-9 to TRBJ1-1, with D tentatively TRBD1 (5 bases). The CDR3 extends over 14 amino acids. CDR1 is SEHNR, CDR2 FQNEAQ, per germline (reference sequence). Trimming pared 2 bases from V and 0 bases from J, leaving 7 bases between. CDR3 sequence reads: CASSLKTVNTEAFF. Written as DNA, the CDR3 is TGTGCCAGCAGCTTAAAGACAGTGAACACTGAAGCTTTCTTT.

The rearrangement joins TRBV29-1 to TRBJ2-7, with D tentatively TRBD1 (5 bases). The CDR3 extends over 12 amino acids. The germline CDR1 and CDR2 sequences are SQVTM and ANQGSEA. Trimming took off 2 bases at V and 6 bases at J, with 11 bases between the two ends. The CDR3 DNA follows: TGCAGCGTTGAAATGACAGTAGGCGAGCAGTACTTC. As protein: CSVEMTVGEQYF.

This rearrangement joins TRBV25-1 to TRBJ2-7; tentative D call: TRBD1 (6 bases). Germline assignment: CDR1 MGHDK and CDR2 SYGVNS. This CDR3 spans 15 amino acids. V lost 6 bases and J 1 base, leaving 16 bases between the germline ends. The CDR3 bases are TGTGCCAGCAGCGAAATTAGCAGGGGATCCTACGAGCAGTACTTC. Amino acids: CASSEISRGSYEQYF.

This sequence joins TRBV2 and TRBJ1-2; D gene ambiguous. The CDR3 length is 14 residues. Germline-derived CDR1 and CDR2 are SNHLY and FYNNEI. The ends were cut back, 7 bases at V and 0 bases at J, with 12 bases in the middle. CDR3 in amino acids: CASIGPGTNYGYTF. The CDR3 DNA follows: TGTGCCAGCATAGGGCCAGGAACTAACTATGGCTACACCTTC.

This chain links TRBV4-1 with TRBJ2-3, with 8 bases aligning to TRBD2. The CDR3 has 17 amino acids. CDR1 MGHRA and CDR2 YSYEKL come from the germline V gene. V was pared by 1 base and J by 8 bases, with 14 bases of the junction left unmatched. The CDR3 DNA reads TGCGCCAGCAGCCAAGCGACTAGCGTGGGCCCCGCCGTTACGCAGTATTTT. It yields the protein CASSQATSVGPAVTQYF.

V gene TRBV7-8 combines with J gene TRBJ1-1, with D perhaps matching TRBD1 (6 bases). This CDR3 comprises 16 residues. Germline V CDR1 and CDR2: SGHVS, FQNEAQ. V was clipped by 5 bases and J by 1 base, with 17 bases between them. This chain's CDR3 is CASSPPGRGANTEAFF. CDR3 in DNA: TGTGCCAGCAGCCCTCCTGGTCGGGGGGCGAACACTGAAGCTTTCTTT.

The genes are TRBV13 and TRBJ2-1; a weak D match, TRBD2 (6 bases). The CDR3 runs 16 residues. Trimming shortened V by 5 bases and J by 0 bases, and 14 bases separated the two germline ends. Germline assignment: CDR1 PRHDT and CDR2 FYEKMQ (reference sequence). This CDR3 reads CASSPLAPSSYNEQFF. The CDR3 DNA sequence: TGTGCCAGCAGCCCCCTAGCGCCCAGCTCCTACAATGAGCAGTTCTTC.

The chain is built from TRBV14 and TRBJ2-3; 8 nucleotides match TRBD2. Trimming at V came to 4 bases and at J to 1 base, leaving 16 bases not matched to a gene. Germline CDR1 is SGHDN and CDR2 is FVKESK. This CDR3 has 19 residues. CDR3 DNA sequence: TGTGCCAGCAGCCTAAGTATGAATTTAGCGGGACGGGGCACAGATACGCAGTATTTT. Its translation is CASSLSMNLAGRGTDTQYF.

The gene calls are TRBV9 and TRBJ2-1; 9 bases are shared with TRBD2. The J segment lost 5 bases and the V segment lost 0 bases, leaving 3 bases of the junction unmatched. Germline loops: CDR1 SGDLS, CDR2 YYNGEE. The CDR3 totals 15 residues. The CDR3 coding sequence is TGTGCCAGCAGCGTAGGCCTAGCGGGGAACAATGAGCAGTTCTTC. The encoded protein is CASSVGLAGNNEQFF.

The chain combines TRBV4-1 with TRBJ2-7; no reliable D call. The CDR3 has 14 amino acids. V lost 1 base and J lost 4, with 11 bases in between. Germline CDR1 reads MGHRA; CDR2 reads YSYEKL. CDR3 nucleotides: TGCGCCAGCAGCCAAGTTCGTATGGGTTACGAGCAGTACTTC. Amino acids: CASSQVRMGYEQYF.

The chain has TRBV15 and TRBJ1-4; the D gene is possibly TRBD1 (6 bases). V lost 0 bases and J 2 bases, leaving 13 bases between the germline ends. Per germline, CDR1 LNHNV and CDR2 YYDKDF (reference sequence). The CDR3 runs to 17 residues. DNA of the CDR3: TGTGCCACCAGCAGAGAAGGGGGAAGGGGGACTAATGAAAAACTGTTTTTT. This sequence encodes CATSREGGRGTNEKLFF. The full variable domain, rest sourced from reference TRBV15 and TRBJ1-4, is DAMVIQNPRYQVTQFGKPVTLSCSQTLNHNVMYWYQQKSSQAPKLLFHYYDKDFNNEADTPDNFQSRRPNTSFCFLDIRSPGLGDTAMYLCATSREGGRGTNEKLFFGSGTQLSVL.

This rearrangement joins TRBV18 to TRBJ1-1; 7 bases match TRBD1. The germline V gene has CDR1 KGHSH and CDR2 LQKENI. CDR3 length: 14 amino acids. After removal of 3 bases from V and 5 bases from J, the junction contained 6 bases not matched to a gene. In DNA form, the CDR3 reads TGTGCCAGCTCACCTTGGACAGGACGTACTGAAGCTTTCTTT. This codes for CASSPWTGRTEAFF.

CDR3 sequence reads: CASRGPDRNNEQFF. The CDR3 coding sequence is TGTGCCAGTCGAGGGCCTGACAGAAACAATGAGCAGTTCTTC. This chain joins TRBV28 and TRBJ2-1; D may match TRBD1 or TRBD2 (5 bases each). From germline, CDR1 is MDHEN and CDR2 SYDVKM. Trimming removed 9 bases at V and 5 bases at J, with 17 bases between. The CDR3 sequence is 14 residues long.

The chain combines TRBV27 with TRBJ2-7; maybe TRBD1 (5 bases). There are 13 residues in the CDR3. Trimming shortened V by 5 bases and J by 1 base, and 9 bases separated the two germline ends. Germline CDR1 and CDR2: MNHEY and SMNVEV (reference sequence). CDR3 loop: CASSIRVSYEQYF. In DNA form, the CDR3 reads TGTGCCAGCAGTATCAGGGTTTCCTACGAGCAGTACTTC.

The V gene is TRBV4-1, the J gene TRBJ2-5, with a tentative D call TRBD1 (6 bases). The CDR3 consists of 16 residues. V was pared by 2 bases and J by 7 bases, with 20 bases between. The germline V gene encodes CDR1 MGHRA and CDR2 YSYEKL. The CDR3 DNA reads as TGCGCCAGCAGCCAATGGTTCGCGACAGGACCGGGGACCCAGTACTTC. It specifies CASSQWFATGPGTQYF.

Concerning this clone: This CDR3 is also generated by other DNA sequences in the sample. J is TRBJ2-7 and V is TRBV27, with 8 positions matching TRBD1. V gave up 2 bases and J gave up 7 bases; unmatched junction bases: 4. The CDR3 is 13 residues long. Germline values: CDR1 MNHEY, CDR2 SMNVEV (reference sequence). The CDR3 loop reads CASSLGQGGEQYF. For the CDR3, the DNA is TGTGCCAGCAGTTTAGGACAGGGCGGTGAGCAGTACTTC.